A selection of T cell receptor beta chains follows, all from one sample in a study of cytomegalovirus exposure and HLA in healthy donors. Using immunoSEQ multiplex PCR, the repertoire was profiled, and TCRdb retains in-frame clones only, with some absent. The sample yields roughly 240,000 clones, more than 75% seen once. The sample comprised PBMCs. Receptor source: a girl aged 2 to 10 in good health and CMV-seronegative. Each CDR3 is given with its conserved first and last residue. Each record gives: CDR3 length, V gene, J gene, CDR3 protein.

len: 14
v_gene: TRBV7-9
j_gene: TRBJ2-7
CDR3aa: CASSFLAGGDEQYF

len: 16
v_gene: TRBV19
j_gene: TRBJ2-5
CDR3aa: CASSIRTGGPRETQYF

len: 15
v_gene: TRBV4-1
j_gene: TRBJ2-1
CDR3aa: CASSQGRLAGIEQFF

len: 15
v_gene: TRBV2
j_gene: TRBJ2-7
CDR3aa: CASSDYGGPSYEQYF

len: 12
v_gene: TRBV5-6
j_gene: TRBJ1-2
CDR3aa: CASSLPGGGYTF

len: 15
v_gene: TRBV7-6
j_gene: TRBJ2-6
CDR3aa: CASSSRGSGANVLTF

len: 20
v_gene: TRBV27
j_gene: TRBJ1-5
CDR3aa: CASSTRGPLAGQWSNQPQHF

len: 12
v_gene: TRBV6-1
j_gene: TRBJ2-1
CDR3aa: CASSEGGREQFF

len: 13
v_gene: TRBV2
j_gene: NA
CDR3aa: CASSTGERYEQYF

len: 13
v_gene: TRBV5-1
j_gene: TRBJ1-2
CDR3aa: CASSRTVDYGYTF

len: 11
v_gene: TRBV30
j_gene: TRBJ2-7
CDR3aa: CAWRTGYEQYF

len: 13
v_gene: TRBV6-5
j_gene: TRBJ2-5
CDR3aa: CASSRGWIETQYF

len: 16
v_gene: TRBV4-1
j_gene: TRBJ1-6
CDR3aa: CASSQGTGGYNSPLHF

len: 13
v_gene: TRBV27
j_gene: TRBJ1-2
CDR3aa: CASSSTDNYGYTF

len: 15
v_gene: TRBV11-2
j_gene: TRBJ2-5
CDR3aa: CASSPRGGAQETQYF

len: 12
v_gene: TRBV7-8
j_gene: TRBJ2-7
CDR3aa: CASPRQGSEQYF

len: 17
v_gene: TRBV9
j_gene: TRBJ2-3
CDR3aa: CASSRLAGAPSTDTQYF

len: 12
v_gene: TRBV6-6
j_gene: TRBJ2-1
CDR3aa: CAIGRERGIQFF

len: 14
v_gene: TRBV7-9
j_gene: TRBJ2-7
CDR3aa: CASSQRTGTYEQYF

len: 13
v_gene: TRBV11-2
j_gene: TRBJ2-3
CDR3aa: CASSTTAGDTQYF

len: 14
v_gene: TRBV6-5
j_gene: TRBJ1-2
CDR3aa: CASSERQASYGYTF

len: 17
v_gene: TRBV4-2
j_gene: TRBJ2-5
CDR3aa: CASSQGLGGGDGETQYF

len: 16
v_gene: TRBV9
j_gene: TRBJ1-6
CDR3aa: CASSEGGSSYNSPLHF

len: 14
v_gene: TRBV5-4
j_gene: TRBJ2-7
CDR3aa: CASSPRTGFYEQYF

len: 13
v_gene: TRBV2
j_gene: TRBJ2-7
CDR3aa: CASSGDRVGEQYF

len: 16
v_gene: TRBV29-1
j_gene: TRBJ2-7
CDR3aa: CSVDGLAGAPVYEQYF

len: 16
v_gene: TRBV14
j_gene: TRBJ2-3
CDR3aa: CASSRGTGTSTDTQYF

len: 14
v_gene: TRBV9
j_gene: TRBJ2-7
CDR3aa: CASSGGTSYCEQYF

len: 15
v_gene: TRBV19
j_gene: TRBJ2-7
CDR3aa: CASSLGGTSGDEQYF

len: 14
v_gene: TRBV7-8
j_gene: TRBJ1-5
CDR3aa: CASSTAISYQPQHF

len: 13
v_gene: TRBV25-1
j_gene: TRBJ1-4
CDR3aa: CASSARTVAKLFF

len: 12
v_gene: TRBV30
j_gene: TRBJ2-7
CDR3aa: CAWSRAPYEQYF

len: 13
v_gene: TRBV27
j_gene: TRBJ1-5
CDR3aa: CASSLSGTQPQHF

len: 13
v_gene: TRBV18
j_gene: TRBJ1-5
CDR3aa: CASSPGREQPQHF

len: 15
v_gene: TRBV6-1
j_gene: TRBJ2-3
CDR3aa: CASSFRLGRTDTQYF

len: 15
v_gene: TRBV4-1
j_gene: TRBJ2-7
CDR3aa: CASSQDFGGSYEQYF

len: 16
v_gene: TRBV4-1
j_gene: TRBJ2-1
CDR3aa: CASSQMTSGRLYEQFF

len: 16
v_gene: TRBV5-1
j_gene: TRBJ2-2
CDR3aa: CASSPRGQPRTGELFF

len: 13
v_gene: TRBV30
j_gene: TRBJ2-3
CDR3aa: CAWLSGGWDTQYF

len: 14
v_gene: TRBV9
j_gene: TRBJ2-3
CDR3aa: CASSVGLEADTQYF

len: 14
v_gene: TRBV10-3
j_gene: TRBJ1-1
CDR3aa: CAIRRGQGNTEAFF